This T cell receptor beta chain was captured by sequencing in a study of T cells after yellow fever vaccination. About the study: Each low-cell-number fraction was prepared by means of SMART-Seq v4 Ultra Low Input.

At least ten counts were recorded for this clonotype. TCRdb re-analysed the 5' RACE reads in MiXCR, keeping a single row per CDR3 protein. The sample includes fewer than 100,000 distinct CDR3 sequences, around 5.8% of them seen just once. This CDR3 comprises 17 residues. V was cut by 5 bases and J by 1 base, with 19 bases left in between. The chain has TRBV12-3 or TRBV12-4 and TRBJ2-3, with TRBD2 as a possible D gene (7 bases). The source is a man younger than 35 who received the YFV17D yellow fever vaccine. The starting material was CD8+ T cells sorted from PBMCs, obtained 10 days after the yellow fever booster vaccination. Here the CDR3 reads CASSLVGGGGRTDTQYF. The CDR3 bases are TGTGCCAGCAGTCTCGTTGGGGGGGGCGGTCGCACAGATACGCAGTATTTT.